This T cell receptor (beta chain) derives from a study of Graves' ophthalmopathy and Graves' hyperthyroidism. There are many counts of this clonotype. The length of the CDR3 is 12 residues. V was pared by 8 bases and J by 8 bases, with 15 bases between. CDR1 SNHLY and CDR2 FYNNEI come from the germline V gene. As the template, RNA transcripts were used to amplify TCR beta CDR3 regions. The workflow started with a first-round RT-PCR run with HTBI primers and then moved on to a second-round multiplex PCR. TCRdb analysed the multiplex PCR reads with MiXCR anew, one entry per CDR3 protein. The sample lists 600,000 to 700,000 distinct CDR3 sequences, about 38% occurring once.

The origin of this receptor is an adult man with Graves' ophthalmopathy. This chain uses TRBV2 with TRBJ1-2; the D gene is possibly TRBD1 (6 bases). The sequenced sample consisted of peripheral blood. This CDR3 is CASGTGIGGYTF. CDR3 nucleotides: TGTGCCAGCGGTACAGGGATTGGAGGCTACACCTTC. Full variable domain (outside the CDR3, taken from reference TRBV2 and TRBJ1-2): EPEVTQTPSHQVTQMGQEVILRCVPISNHLYFYWYRQILGQKVEFLVSFYNNEISEKSEIFDDQFSVERPDGSNFTLKIRSTKLEDSAMYFCASGTGIGGYTFGSGTRLTVV.